The rows below give T cell receptor beta chains drawn from one sample of a study of OX40 agonist ivuxolimab in advanced cancers. Repertoires were generated with immunoSEQ multiplex PCR, while TCRdb's copy carries only in-frame clones and drops some. The sample contains around 110,000 clones, 90% of which appear only once. Sample: CD4+ or CD8+ T cells sorted from blood, taken in a trial of the OX40 agonist ivuxolimab. These receptors were collected from an adult with an advanced solid tumor such as melanoma, head and neck, liver or kidney cancer. Each CDR3 is given with its conserved first and last residue. D genes are given only for firm matches. Some rows have no size entry. The others give once, few or many, or a class for an expanded clone.

j_call d_call clone_size v_call cdr3_aa cdr3_nt
TRBJ1-2 - - TRBV9 CASSASGTNYGYTF TGTGCCAGCAGCGCTTCAGGGACTAACTATGGCTACACCTTC
TRBJ2-5 - - TRBV7-2 CASGAGETQYF TGTGCCAGCGGGGCCGGGGAGACCCAGTACTTC
TRBJ1-6 TRBD1 - TRBV2 CASSGQGTNSPLHF TGTGCCAGCAGTGGACAGGGGACGAATTCACCCCTCCACTTT
TRBJ1-5 - - TRBV5-6 CASSLMGSRQPQHF TGTGCCAGCAGCTTGATGGGGTCGCGTCAGCCCCAGCATTTT
TRBJ2-1 TRBD2 - TRBV18 CASSPRGTSGSNEQFF TGTGCCAGCTCACCACGGGGGACTAGCGGATCCAATGAGCAGTTCTTC
TRBJ1-1 - - TRBV6-5 CASSYSWGGTEAFF TGTGCCAGCAGTTACTCGTGGGGCGGCACTGAAGCTTTCTTT
TRBJ1-3 - - TRBV28 CASSLWGSGNTIYF TGTGCCAGCAGTTTATGGGGCTCTGGAAACACCATATATTTT
TRBJ2-7 TRBD1 - TRBV29-1 CSVHPQGKNEQYF TGCAGCGTTCATCCACAGGGGAAGAACGAGCAGTACTTC
TRBJ2-3 TRBD1 once TRBV5-1 CASSLGTGGDTQYF TGCGCCAGCAGCTTGGGTACAGGGGGAGATACGCAGTATTTT
TRBJ2-3 TRBD2 - TRBV2 CASRGGGTDTQYF TGTGCCAGCAGGGGCGGGGGGACAGATACGCAGTATTTT
TRBJ2-5 TRBD2 once TRBV6-5 CASSQGGGTQYF TGTGCCAGCAGCCAGGGCGGGGGGACCCAGTACTTC
TRBJ2-2 - - TRBV11-2 CASSPLYTGELFF TGTGCCAGCAGCCCCTTGTACACCGGGGAGCTGTTTTTT
TRBJ2-2 TRBD2 - TRBV7-9 CASSTLAGGQTGELFF TGTGCCAGCAGCACCCTAGCGGGGGGGCAAACCGGGGAGCTGTTTTTT
TRBJ1-3 - - TRBV30 CAWTSSSGNTIYF TGTGCCTGGACCTCGAGCTCTGGAAACACCATATATTTT
TRBJ2-1 TRBD1 - TRBV2 CASRRDRDSYNEQFF TGTGCCAGCAGACGGGACAGAGACTCCTACAATGAGCAGTTCTTC
TRBJ1-5 - - TRBV7-2 CASSLRGDGQPQHF TGTGCCAGCAGCTTACGAGGGGATGGACAGCCCCAGCATTTT
TRBJ2-2 TRBD2 - TRBV27 CASSLLAGSGGSGELFF TGTGCCAGCAGTTTATTGGCAGGGTCGGGAGGATCCGGGGAGCTGTTTTTT
TRBJ2-6 - - TRBV6-5 CASSYSRFSGANVLTF TGTGCCAGCAGTTACTCTCGGTTCTCCGGGGCCAACGTCCTGACTTTC
TRBJ1-6 - - TRBV19 CASTRDPTAYNSPLHF TGTGCCAGTACCAGAGACCCGACCGCCTATAATTCACCCCTCCACTTT
TRBJ2-3 - - TRBV5-6 CASSFGGADTQYF TGTGCCAGCAGCTTCGGGGGCGCAGATACGCAGTATTTT
TRBJ2-1 - - TRBV7-2 CASSLSGFYNEQFF TGTGCCAGCAGCTTAAGCGGGTTCTACAATGAGCAGTTCTTC
TRBJ1-3 - - TRBV4-3 CASRADSTGNTIYF TGCGCCAGCAGAGCGGACAGTACTGGAAACACCATATATTTT
TRBJ2-5 - - TRBV18 CASSQSRGAETQYF TGTGCCAGCTCACAAAGTCGAGGGGCAGAGACCCAGTACTTC
TRBJ2-5 - - TRBV28 CASSSPRGAGGETQYF TGTGCCAGCAGTTCTCCCCGTGGGGCAGGTGGGGAGACCCAGTACTTC
TRBJ2-5 - few TRBV19 CASSGQVIGGGETQYF TGTGCCAGCAGCGGACAGGTCATCGGCGGGGGAGAGACCCAGTACTTC
TRBJ2-7 - - TRBV7-2 CASSSPTESRGLNF TGTGCCAGCAGCTCCCCGACGGAATCGAGGGGACTGAACTTC
TRBJ2-1 - - TRBV4-1 CASSQGTGLYNEQFF TGCGCCAGCAGCCAAGGGACAGGACTATACAATGAGCAGTTCTTC
TRBJ2-7 - - TRBV18 CASSPPGQSSYEQYF TGTGCCAGCTCACCACCCGGGCAGAGCTCCTACGAGCAGTACTTC